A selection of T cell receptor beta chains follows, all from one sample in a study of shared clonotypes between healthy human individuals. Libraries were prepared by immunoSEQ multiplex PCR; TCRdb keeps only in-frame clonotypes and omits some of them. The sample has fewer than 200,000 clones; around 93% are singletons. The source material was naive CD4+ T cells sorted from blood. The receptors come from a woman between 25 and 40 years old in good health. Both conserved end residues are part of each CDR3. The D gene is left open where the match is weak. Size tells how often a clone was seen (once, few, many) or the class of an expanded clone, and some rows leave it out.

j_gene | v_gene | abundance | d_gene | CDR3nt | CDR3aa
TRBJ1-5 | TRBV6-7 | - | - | TGTGCCAGCAGTTACTCCCCGTCAGGCCCCTATAGCAATCAGCCCCAGCATTTT | CASSYSPSGPYSNQPQHF
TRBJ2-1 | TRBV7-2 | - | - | TGTGCCAGCTTTTGGGGGGTGGACAGGTCGGTTGGTGAGCAGTTCTTC | CASFWGVDRSVGEQFF
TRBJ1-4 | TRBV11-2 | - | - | TGTGCCAGCAGTCAGGCTGCTAATGAAAAACTGTTTTTT | CASSQAANEKLFF
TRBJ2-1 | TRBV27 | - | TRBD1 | TGTGCCAGCAGTTATGAGGGGGCGGAAACGAATGAGCAGTTCTTC | CASSYEGAETNEQFF
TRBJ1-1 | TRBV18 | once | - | TGTGCCAGCTCACCACCCACGAACACTGAAGCTTTCTTT | CASSPPTNTEAFF
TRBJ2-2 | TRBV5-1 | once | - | TGCGCCAGCAGCGGCTTCTCGGGGACCGGGGAGCTGTTTTTT | CASSGFSGTGELFF
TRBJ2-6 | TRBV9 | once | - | TGTGCCAGCAGCGTCTCACACTCTGGGGCCAACGTCCTGACTTTC | CASSVSHSGANVLTF
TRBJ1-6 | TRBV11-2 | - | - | TGTGCCAGCAGCTTAACAGGGCATTCACCCCTCCACTTT | CASSLTGHSPLHF
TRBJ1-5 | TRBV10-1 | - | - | TGCGCCAGCTCAGCCATAGTTAGCAATCAGCCCCAGCATTTT | CASSAIVSNQPQHF
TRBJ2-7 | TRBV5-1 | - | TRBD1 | TGCGCCAGCAGCTCTGGGCGGGACAGGGCCCACTACGAGCAGTACTTC | CASSSGRDRAHYEQYF
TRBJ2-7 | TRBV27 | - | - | TGTGCCAGCAGTTTCACAGGGCCCCCCTACGAGCAGTACTTC | CASSFTGPPYEQYF
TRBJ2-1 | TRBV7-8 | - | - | TGTGCCAGCAGCTTTCGAAAGAATGAGCAGTTCTTC | CASSFRKNEQFF
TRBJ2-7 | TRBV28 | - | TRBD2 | TGTGCCAGCAGTTTCGGGACTAGCGGTCTCGAGCAGTACTTC | CASSFGTSGLEQYF
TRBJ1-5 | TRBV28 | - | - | TGTGCCAGCAGTTTGTGGACCGTTAGCAATCAGCCCCAGCATTTT | CASSLWTVSNQPQHF
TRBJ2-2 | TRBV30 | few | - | TGTGCCTGGAGTGGCGTTAACACCGGGGAGCTGTTTTTT | CAWSGVNTGELFF